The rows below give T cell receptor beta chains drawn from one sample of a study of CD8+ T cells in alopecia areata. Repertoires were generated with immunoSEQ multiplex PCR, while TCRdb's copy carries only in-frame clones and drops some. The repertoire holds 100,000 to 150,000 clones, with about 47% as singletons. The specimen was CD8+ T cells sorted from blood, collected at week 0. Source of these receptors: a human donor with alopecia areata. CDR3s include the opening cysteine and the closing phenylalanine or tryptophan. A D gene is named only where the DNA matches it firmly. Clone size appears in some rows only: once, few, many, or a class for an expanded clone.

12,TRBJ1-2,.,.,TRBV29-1,CSVLDVNYGYTF,TGCAGCGTATTGGACGTTAACTATGGCTACACCTTC
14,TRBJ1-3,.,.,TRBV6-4,CASSDRGLRNTIYF,TGTGCCAGCAGTGACCGAGGATTGAGGAACACCATATATTTT
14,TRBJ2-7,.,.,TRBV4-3,CASSSLGDGYEQYF,TGCGCCAGCAGCTCCCTGGGGGACGGGTACGAGCAGTACTTC
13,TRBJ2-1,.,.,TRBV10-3,CAISDHSNNEQFF,TGTGCCATCAGTGACCACAGCAACAATGAGCAGTTCTTC
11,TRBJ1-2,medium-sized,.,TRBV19,CASSILGRFSF,TGTGCCAGTAGTATCCTCGGACGGTTCTCCTTC
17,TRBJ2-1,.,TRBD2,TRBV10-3,CAISESMASGDYNEQFF,TGTGCCATCAGTGAGTCGATGGCTAGCGGAGATTACAATGAGCAGTTCTTC
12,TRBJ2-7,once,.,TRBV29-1,CSVDLGSYEQYF,TGCAGCGTTGATCTCGGTTCCTACGAGCAGTACTTC
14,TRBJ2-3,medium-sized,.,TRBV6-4,CASSDGGATDTQYF,TGTGCCAGCAGTGACGGGGGGGCCACAGATACGCAGTATTTT
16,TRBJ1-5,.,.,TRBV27,CASSPSTGDSNQPQHF,TGTGCCAGCAGTCCCTCTACGGGGGATAGCAATCAGCCCCAGCATTTT
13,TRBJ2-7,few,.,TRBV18,CASSPDSSYEQYF,TGTGCCAGCTCACCAGATAGCTCCTACGAGCAGTACTTC
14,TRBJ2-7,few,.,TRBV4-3,CASSQESQTGEQYF,TGCGCCAGCAGCCAAGAATCCCAGACCGGCGAGCAGTACTTC
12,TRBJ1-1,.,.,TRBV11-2,CASSFWDTEAFF,TGTGCCAGCAGCTTTTGGGACACTGAAGCTTTCTTT
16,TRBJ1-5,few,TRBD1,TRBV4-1,CASSQDRDRVNQPQHF,TGCGCCAGCAGCCAGGACCGGGACAGGGTCAATCAGCCCCAGCATTTT
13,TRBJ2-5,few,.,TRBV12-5,CASGLHLGSALYF,TGTGCTAGTGGTTTGCACCTTGGTTCAGCTCTGTACTTC
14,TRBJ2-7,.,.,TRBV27,CASRPTVADYEQYF,TGTGCCAGCAGACCGACAGTCGCGGACTACGAGCAGTACTTC
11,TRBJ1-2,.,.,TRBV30,CAYHLGYGYTF,TGTGCCTACCACCTTGGCTATGGCTACACCTTC
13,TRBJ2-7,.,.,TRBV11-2,CASSLSGWYEQYF,TGTGCCAGCAGCTTGAGTGGGTGGTACGAGCAGTACTTC
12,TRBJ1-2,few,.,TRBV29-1,CSVVRGSYGYTF,TGCAGCGTTGTCCGGGGATCGTATGGCTACACCTTC
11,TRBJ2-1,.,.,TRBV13,CASSGPNEQFF,TGTGCCAGCAGCGGTCCCAATGAGCAGTTCTTC
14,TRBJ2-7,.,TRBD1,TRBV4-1,CASSPGQGFYEQYF,TGCGCCAGCAGCCCGGGACAGGGTTTCTACGAGCAGTACTTC
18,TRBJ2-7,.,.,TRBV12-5,CASGLVPPVGDHSYEQYF,TGTGCTAGTGGTTTGGTACCTCCCGTAGGGGACCACTCCTACGAGCAGTACTTC
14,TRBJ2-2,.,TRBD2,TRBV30,CACEPGGRTGELFF,TGTGCCTGTGAGCCGGGGGGGAGGACCGGGGAGCTGTTTTTT
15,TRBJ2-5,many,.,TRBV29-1,CSAAGLGRRQETQYF,TGCAGCGCTGCCGGTTTAGGCAGGCGGCAAGAGACCCAGTACTTC
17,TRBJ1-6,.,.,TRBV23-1,CASSQPFHRDYNSPLHF,TGCGCCAGCAGTCAACCATTTCACAGGGACTATAATTCACCCCTCCACTTT
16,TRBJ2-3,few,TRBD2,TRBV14,CASSPRTSGWTDTQYF,TGTGCCAGCAGCCCCCGGACTAGCGGGTGGACAGATACGCAGTATTTT
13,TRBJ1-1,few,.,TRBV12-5,CASGLDVNTEAFF,TGTGCTAGTGGTTTGGACGTGAACACTGAAGCTTTCTTT
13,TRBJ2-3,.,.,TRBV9,CASSERSTDTQYF,TGTGCCAGCAGCGAGAGGAGCACAGATACGCAGTATTTT
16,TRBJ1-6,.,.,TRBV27,CASSFFGDSLNSPLHF,TGTGCCAGCAGTTTTTTTGGAGACAGCCTAAATTCACCCCTCCACTTT
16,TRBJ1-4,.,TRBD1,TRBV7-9,CASSSQRGRSNEKLFF,TGTGCCAGCAGCTCGCAAAGGGGGCGGTCTAATGAAAAACTGTTTTTT
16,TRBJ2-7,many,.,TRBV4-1,CASSQVLGIRSYEQYF,TGCGCCAGCAGCCAAGTTCTGGGGATCCGCTCCTACGAGCAGTACTTC
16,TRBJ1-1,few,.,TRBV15,CATSNGRGGLNTEAFF,TGTGCCACCAGCAACGGTAGGGGAGGGTTGAACACTGAAGCTTTCTTT
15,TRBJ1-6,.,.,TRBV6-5,CASSYADSYNSPLHF,TGTGCCAGCAGTTACGCAGACTCCTATAATTCACCCCTCCACTTT
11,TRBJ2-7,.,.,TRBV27,CASSLGLEQYF,TGTGCCAGCAGCCTAGGGTTGGAGCAGTACTTC
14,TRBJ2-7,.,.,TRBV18,CASSPEGTDYEQYF,TGTGCCAGCTCACCAGAGGGGACCGACTACGAGCAGTACTTC